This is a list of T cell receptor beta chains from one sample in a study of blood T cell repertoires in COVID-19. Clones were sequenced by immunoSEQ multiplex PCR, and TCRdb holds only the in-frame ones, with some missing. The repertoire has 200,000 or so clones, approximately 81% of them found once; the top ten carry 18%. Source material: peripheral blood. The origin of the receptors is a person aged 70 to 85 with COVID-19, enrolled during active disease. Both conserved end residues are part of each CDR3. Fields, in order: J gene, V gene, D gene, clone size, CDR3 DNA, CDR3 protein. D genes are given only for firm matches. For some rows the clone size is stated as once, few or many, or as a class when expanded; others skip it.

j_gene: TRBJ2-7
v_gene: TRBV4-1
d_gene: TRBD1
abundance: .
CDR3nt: TGCGCCAGCAGCCCGGGACAGGGGACCTACGAGCAGTACTTC
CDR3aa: CASSPGQGTYEQYF

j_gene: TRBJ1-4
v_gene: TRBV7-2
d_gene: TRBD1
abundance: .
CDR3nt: TGTGCCAGCAGTCCGACAGGGGGTTATGAAAAACTGTTTTTT
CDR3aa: CASSPTGGYEKLFF

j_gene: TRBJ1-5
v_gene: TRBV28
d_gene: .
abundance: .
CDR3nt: TGTGCCACCCACTCGGGTGGTCAGCCCCAGCATTTT
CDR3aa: CATHSGGQPQHF

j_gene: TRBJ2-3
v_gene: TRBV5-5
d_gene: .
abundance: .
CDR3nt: TGTGCCAGCAGCGTCCGAGGGTCAGGAGATACGCAGTATTTT
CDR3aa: CASSVRGSGDTQYF

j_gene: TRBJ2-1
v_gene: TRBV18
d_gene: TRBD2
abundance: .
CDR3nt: TGTGCCAGCTCACCACCAGGGACTAAGCGCAATGAGCAGTTCTTC
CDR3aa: CASSPPGTKRNEQFF

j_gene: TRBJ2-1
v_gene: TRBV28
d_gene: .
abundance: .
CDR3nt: TGTGCCAGCAGTTCTCTAAGCGATGAGCAGTTCTTC
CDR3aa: CASSSLSDEQFF

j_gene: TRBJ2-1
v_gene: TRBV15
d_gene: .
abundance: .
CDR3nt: TGTGCCACCAGCGGAGGACAGCCCCACAATGAGCAGTTCTTC
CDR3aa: CATSGGQPHNEQFF

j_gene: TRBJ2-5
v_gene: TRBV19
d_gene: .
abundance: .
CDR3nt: TGTGCCAGTAGGACCATCGGGACTGCGGTAGAGACCCAGTACTTC
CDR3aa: CASRTIGTAVETQYF

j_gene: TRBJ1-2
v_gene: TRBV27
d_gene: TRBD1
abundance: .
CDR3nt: TGTGCCAGCAGTTTATCAGGGGTATTGCAGGGGGGAATTCGCTATGGCTACACCTTC
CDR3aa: CASSLSGVLQGGIRYGYTF

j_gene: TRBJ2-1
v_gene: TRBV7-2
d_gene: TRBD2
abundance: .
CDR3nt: TGTGCCAGCAGCTTACAGTCAGGGGGCCTAGCGGGAGTTGATGAGCAGTTCTTC
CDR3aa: CASSLQSGGLAGVDEQFF

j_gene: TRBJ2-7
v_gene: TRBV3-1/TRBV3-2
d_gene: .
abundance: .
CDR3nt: TGTGCCAGCAGCCAAGAGGTGGGCAGGGTCTACGAGCAGTACTTC
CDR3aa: CASSQEVGRVYEQYF

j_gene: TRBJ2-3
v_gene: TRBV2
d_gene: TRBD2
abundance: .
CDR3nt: TGTGCCAGCAGAAGCGGGGGCGCAGATACGCAGTATTTT
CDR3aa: CASRSGGADTQYF

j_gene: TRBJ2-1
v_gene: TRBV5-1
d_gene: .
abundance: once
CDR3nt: TGCGCCAGCAGCTTGGAAACAGTCAATGAGCAGTTCTTC
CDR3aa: CASSLETVNEQFF

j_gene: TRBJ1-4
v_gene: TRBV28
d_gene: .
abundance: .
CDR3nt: TGTGCCAGCAGTGCAGGGCCCACTAATGAAAAACTGTTTTTT
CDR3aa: CASSAGPTNEKLFF

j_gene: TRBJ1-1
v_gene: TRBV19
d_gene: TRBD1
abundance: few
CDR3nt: TGTGCCAGTAGGCTACAGGGGAGGACGGATGAAGCTTTCTTT
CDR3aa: CASRLQGRTDEAFF

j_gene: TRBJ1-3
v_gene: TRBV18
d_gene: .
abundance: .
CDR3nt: TGTGCCAGCTCACCTCAGGGGACGCTCTCTGGAAACACCATATATTTT
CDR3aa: CASSPQGTLSGNTIYF

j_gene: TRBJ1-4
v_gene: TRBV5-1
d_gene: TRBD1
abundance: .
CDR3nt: TGCGCCAGCACCCCGGGACAGAGTTATGAAAAACTGTTTTTT
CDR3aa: CASTPGQSYEKLFF

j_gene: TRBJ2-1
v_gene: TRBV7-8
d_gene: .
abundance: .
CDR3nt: TGTGCCAGCAGCCCTGCGGGATTGGGCTACAATGAGCAGTTCTTC
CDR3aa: CASSPAGLGYNEQFF

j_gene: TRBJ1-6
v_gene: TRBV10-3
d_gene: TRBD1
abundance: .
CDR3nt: TGTGCCATCAGTGAAGACAGGGGATTCAATTCACCCCTCCACTTT
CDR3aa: CAISEDRGFNSPLHF

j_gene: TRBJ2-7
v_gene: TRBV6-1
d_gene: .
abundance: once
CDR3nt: TGTGCCAGCAGTGAAGGCGACAGGATGAACTACGAGCAGTACTTC
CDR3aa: CASSEGDRMNYEQYF

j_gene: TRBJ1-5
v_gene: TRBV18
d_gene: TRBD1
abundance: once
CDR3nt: TGTGCCAGCTCACCCATACCAGGGGGACCGAATCAGCCCCAGCATTTT
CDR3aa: CASSPIPGGPNQPQHF

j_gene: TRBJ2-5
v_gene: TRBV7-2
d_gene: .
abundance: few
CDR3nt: TGTGCCAGCAGCTCCGCGACTAGGTTCGAGACCCAGTACTTC
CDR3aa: CASSSATRFETQYF

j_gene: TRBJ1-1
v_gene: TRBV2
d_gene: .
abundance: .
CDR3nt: TGTGCCAGCAGCTACGGGGGGGCGCTCCCTGAAGCTTTCTTT
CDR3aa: CASSYGGALPEAFF

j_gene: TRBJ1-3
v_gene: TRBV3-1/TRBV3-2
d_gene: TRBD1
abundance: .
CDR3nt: TGTGCCAGCAGCGCGACAGGGTCCTCTGGAAACACCATATATTTT
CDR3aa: CASSATGSSGNTIYF

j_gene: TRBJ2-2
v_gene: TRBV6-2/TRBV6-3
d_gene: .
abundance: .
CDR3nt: TGTGCCAGCAGTAACCCTGAAACATACACCGGGGAGCTGTTTTTT
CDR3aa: CASSNPETYTGELFF

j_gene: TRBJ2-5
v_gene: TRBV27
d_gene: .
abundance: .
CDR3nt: TGTGCCAGCAGTCCAGGGGACCAAGAGACCCAGTACTTC
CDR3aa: CASSPGDQETQYF

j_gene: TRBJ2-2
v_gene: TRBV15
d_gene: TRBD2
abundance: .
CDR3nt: TGTGCCACCAGCAGAGGGGGGACTAGCGGGAGGAACACCGGGGAGCTGTTTTTT
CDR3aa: CATSRGGTSGRNTGELFF

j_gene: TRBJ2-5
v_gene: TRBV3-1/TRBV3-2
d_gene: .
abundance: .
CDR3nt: TGTGCCAGCAGCCAAGGTCCTAGCGCCCCAGTCTCGCAAGAGACCCAGTACTTC
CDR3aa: CASSQGPSAPVSQETQYF

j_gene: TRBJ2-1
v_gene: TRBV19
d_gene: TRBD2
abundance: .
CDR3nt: TGTGCCAGTAGTCCTAGCGGGAGAATGCATGAGCAGTTCTTC
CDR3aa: CASSPSGRMHEQFF

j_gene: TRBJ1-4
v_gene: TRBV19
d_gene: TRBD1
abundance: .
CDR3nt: TGTGCCAGTAGTATAGTTGCAGGGGGCGATGAAAAACTGTTTTTT
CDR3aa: CASSIVAGGDEKLFF

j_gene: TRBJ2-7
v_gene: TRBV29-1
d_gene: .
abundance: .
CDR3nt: TGCAGCGCCAGACAGGGAGGCTACGAGCAGTACTTC
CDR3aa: CSARQGGYEQYF

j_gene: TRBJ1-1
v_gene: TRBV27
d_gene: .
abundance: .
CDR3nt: TGTGCCAGCAGTACACCCGGGACACAGGAAGCTTTCTTT
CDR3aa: CASSTPGTQEAFF

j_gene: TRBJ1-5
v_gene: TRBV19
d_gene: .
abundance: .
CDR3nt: TGTGCCAGTAGTATAGATGTCAGGACTCAGGATCAGCCCCAGCATTTT
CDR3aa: CASSIDVRTQDQPQHF

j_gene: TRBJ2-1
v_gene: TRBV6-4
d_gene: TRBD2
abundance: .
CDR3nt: TGTGCCAGCAGCCCTAGCGGGGCCTACAATGAGCAGTTCTTC
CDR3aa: CASSPSGAYNEQFF

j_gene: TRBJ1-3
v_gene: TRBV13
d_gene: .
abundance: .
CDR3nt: TGTGCCAGTAAATTCTCTGGAAACACCATATATTTT
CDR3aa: CASKFSGNTIYF

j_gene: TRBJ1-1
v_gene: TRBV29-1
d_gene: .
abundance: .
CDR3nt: TGCAGCGTTGTAAGGGCAGGGATTATTATGACTGAAGCTTTCTTT
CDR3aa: CSVVRAGIIMTEAFF

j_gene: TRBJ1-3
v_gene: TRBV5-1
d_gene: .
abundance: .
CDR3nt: TGCGCCAGCAGCCCAGGGTCTTCTGGAAACACCATATATTTT
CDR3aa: CASSPGSSGNTIYF

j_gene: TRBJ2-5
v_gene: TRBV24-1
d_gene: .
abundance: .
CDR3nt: TGTGCCACCAGTGAGGCCGGGACTTTGACCCAGTACTTC
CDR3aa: CATSEAGTLTQYF

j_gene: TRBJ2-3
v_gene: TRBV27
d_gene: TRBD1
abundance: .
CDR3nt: TGTGCCAGCAGTTATGCCCAGGGGGCAGATACGCAGTATTTT
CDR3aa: CASSYAQGADTQYF

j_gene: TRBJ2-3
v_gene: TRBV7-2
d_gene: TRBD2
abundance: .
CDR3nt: TGTGCCAGCTTGGGCGGGAGGTTCCCAGATACGCAGTATTTT
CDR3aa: CASLGGRFPDTQYF

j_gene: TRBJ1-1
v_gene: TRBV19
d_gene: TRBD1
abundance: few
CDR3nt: TGTGCCAGTAGTTCCACCGGGGACAGTGAAGCTTTCTTT
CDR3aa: CASSSTGDSEAFF

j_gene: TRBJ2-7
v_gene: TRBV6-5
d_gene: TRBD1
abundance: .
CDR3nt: TGTGCCAGCAGCAAAAACCGGGACAGGGCGGGCGAGCAGTACTTC
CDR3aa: CASSKNRDRAGEQYF

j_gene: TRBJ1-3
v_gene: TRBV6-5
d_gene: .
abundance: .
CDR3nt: TGTGCCAGCAGGTCACAGGTTGACTCTGGAAACACCATATATTTT
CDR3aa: CASRSQVDSGNTIYF

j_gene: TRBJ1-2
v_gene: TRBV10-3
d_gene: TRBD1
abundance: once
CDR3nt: TGTGCCATCAGGCCATGGACAGGCGGTTATGGCTACACCTTC
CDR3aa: CAIRPWTGGYGYTF

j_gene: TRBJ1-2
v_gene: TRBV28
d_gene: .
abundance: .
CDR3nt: TGTGCCAGCACTCAACTAATGCGCGTGGGTAAAAGCAGTGGCTACACCTTC
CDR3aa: CASTQLMRVGKSSGYTF

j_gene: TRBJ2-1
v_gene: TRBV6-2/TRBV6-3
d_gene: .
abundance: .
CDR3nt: TGTGCCAGCAGTTACGGAGGGCGGGGCCTTTACAATGAGCAGTTCTTC
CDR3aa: CASSYGGRGLYNEQFF

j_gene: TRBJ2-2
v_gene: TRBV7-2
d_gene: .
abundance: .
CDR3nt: TGTGCCAGCAGCTATAGCGGTCCCCTGAACACCGGGGAGCTGTTTTTT
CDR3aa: CASSYSGPLNTGELFF

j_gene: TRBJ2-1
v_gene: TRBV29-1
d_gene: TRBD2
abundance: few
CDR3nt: TGCAGCGTTGGACTAGCGGGAGCTGAGCAGTTCTTC
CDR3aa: CSVGLAGAEQFF

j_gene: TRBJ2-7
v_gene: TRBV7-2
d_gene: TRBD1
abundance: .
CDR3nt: TGTGCCAGCAGCTCAAAGGTGGGAACAGGGGGCGGCGAGCAGTACTTC
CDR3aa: CASSSKVGTGGGEQYF

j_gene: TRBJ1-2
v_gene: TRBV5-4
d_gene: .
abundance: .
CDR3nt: TGTGCCAGCACCGACCCGCTCAGACTCTATGGCTACACCTTC
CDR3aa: CASTDPLRLYGYTF